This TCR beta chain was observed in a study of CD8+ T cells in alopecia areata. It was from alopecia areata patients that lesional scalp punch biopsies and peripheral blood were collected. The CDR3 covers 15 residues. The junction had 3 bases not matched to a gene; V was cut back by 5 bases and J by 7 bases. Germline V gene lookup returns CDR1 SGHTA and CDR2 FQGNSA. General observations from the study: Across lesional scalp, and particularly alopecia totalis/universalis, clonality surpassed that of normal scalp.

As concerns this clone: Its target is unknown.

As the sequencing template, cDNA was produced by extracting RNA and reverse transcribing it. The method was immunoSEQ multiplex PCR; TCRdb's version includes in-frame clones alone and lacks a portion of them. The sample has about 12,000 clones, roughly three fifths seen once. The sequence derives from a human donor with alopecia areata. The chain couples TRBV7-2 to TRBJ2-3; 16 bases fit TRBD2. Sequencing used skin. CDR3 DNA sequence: TGTGCCAGCAGCCAGGGACTAGCGGGAGGGAATACGCAGTATTTT. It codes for CASSQGLAGGNTQYF.